Listed here is a single T cell receptor beta chain. What it recognizes is unknown. Naive-designated CD8 cells lacked CD45RO, were positively enriched for CCR7, and omitted terminally differentiated effector memory CD45RA+ cells. Free of recent acute infections or vaccinations, the donors were healthy HIV-negative adults. The authors split each subset's genomic DNA evenly across several immunoSEQ plates. Method: immunoSEQ multiplex PCR; TCRdb's copy keeps in-frame clones and lacks some. In the table there are about 2 million clones, about 95% of which are singletons. The source of the sample is a study of shared clonotypes between healthy human individuals. This CDR3 has 12 amino acids. CDR1 and CDR2 (germline): SGDLS, YYNGEE. V was shortened by 4 bases and J by 0 bases, with 4 bases between the two germline ends. Regarding the study as a whole: Estimated clonotype richness was generally higher in naive than memory subsets.

The J gene is TRBJ2-5, the V gene TRBV9; D is ambiguous. The sample consisted of naive CD8+ T cells sorted from blood. The TCR sequence derives from a man aged 18 to 30 in good health. The DNA for the CDR3 is TGTGCCAGCAGCTATAACCAAGAGACCCAGTACTTC. Amino acids: CASSYNQETQYF.